The clone carrying this T cell receptor (beta chain) was recorded at least ten times. Its antigen is unidentified. The data derive from a study of T cells in Graves' hyperthyroidism and ophthalmopathy. The investigators amplified TCR beta CDR3 regions from RNA transcripts. The HTBI primer set drove a first-round RT-PCR of the TCR CDR3. Each CDR3 protein is one row after TCRdb ran MiXCR on the multiplex PCR reads. The table has a few hundred thousand distinct CDR3 sequences, 46% seen once. Trimming shortened V by 1 base and J by 5 bases, and 16 bases separated the two germline ends. The germline V gene encodes CDR1 SGHRS and CDR2 YFSETQ. This CDR3 has 15 amino acids. Stable Graves' hyperthyroidism denoted no ophthalmopathy progression over 18 months. Clinicians diagnosed patients from clinical symptoms, serum thyroxine and TRAb, thyroid ultrasound and orbital computed tomography. Points from the study as a whole: Blood samples included most of the expanded thyroid clonotypes exceeding 0.001. Ophthalmopathy got predicted by the model a median roughly six months before its onset.

The sequencing sample was made of peripheral blood or thyroid tissue (not recorded which). The chain uses TRBV5-1 and TRBJ2-7, with no clear D. This clonotype originated in a woman under 30 with Graves' hyperthyroidism. CDR3 coding DNA: TGCGCCAGCAGCTTGCGGCGGTACGCCGTGGACGAGCAGTACTTC. Translation: CASSLRRYAVDEQYF.